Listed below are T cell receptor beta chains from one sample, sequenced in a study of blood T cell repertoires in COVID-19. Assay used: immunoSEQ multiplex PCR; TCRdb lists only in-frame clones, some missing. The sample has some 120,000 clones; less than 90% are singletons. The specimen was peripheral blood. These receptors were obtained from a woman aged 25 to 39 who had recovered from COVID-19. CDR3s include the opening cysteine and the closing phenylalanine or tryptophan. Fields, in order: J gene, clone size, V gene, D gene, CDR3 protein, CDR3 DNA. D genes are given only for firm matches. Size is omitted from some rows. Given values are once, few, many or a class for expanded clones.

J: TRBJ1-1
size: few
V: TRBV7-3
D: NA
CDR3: CASSLAGENTEAFF
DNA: TGTGCCAGCAGCTTAGCAGGCGAGAACACTGAAGCTTTCTTT

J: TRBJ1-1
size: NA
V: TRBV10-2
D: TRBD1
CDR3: CASSRGGNTEAFF
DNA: TGCGCCAGCAGTAGAGGGGGCAACACTGAAGCTTTCTTT

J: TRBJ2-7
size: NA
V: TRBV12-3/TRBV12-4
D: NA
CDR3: CASSSTREQYF
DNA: TGTGCCAGCAGCTCCACAAGAGAGCAGTACTTC

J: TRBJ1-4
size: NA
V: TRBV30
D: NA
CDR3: CAWSVYRGETNEKLFF
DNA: TGTGCCTGGAGTGTCTATCGGGGGGAAACTAATGAAAAACTGTTTTTT

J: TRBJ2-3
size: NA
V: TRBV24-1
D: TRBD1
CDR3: CATGQGSTDTQYF
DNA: TGTGCCACCGGACAGGGGAGCACAGATACGCAGTATTTT

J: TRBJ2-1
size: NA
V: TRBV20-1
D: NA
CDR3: CSASLAGSPYNEQFF
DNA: TGCAGTGCTAGTCTGGCCGGGAGCCCCTACAATGAGCAGTTCTTC

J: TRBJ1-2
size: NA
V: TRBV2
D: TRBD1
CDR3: CASSEQGAEYGYTF
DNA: TGTGCCAGCAGTGAACAGGGGGCTGAATATGGCTACACCTTC

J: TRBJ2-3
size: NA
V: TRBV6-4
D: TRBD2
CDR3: CASSDSAGGSTDTQYF
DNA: TGTGCCAGCAGTGACTCTGCGGGGGGAAGCACAGATACGCAGTATTTT

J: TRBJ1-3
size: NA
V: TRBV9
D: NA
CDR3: CASSVAPRVNTGNTIYF
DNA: TGTGCCAGCAGCGTAGCCCCTCGGGTGAATACTGGAAACACCATATATTTT

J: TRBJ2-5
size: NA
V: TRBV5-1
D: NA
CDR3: CASSPKETQYF
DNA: TGCGCCAGCAGCCCTAAAGAGACCCAGTACTTC

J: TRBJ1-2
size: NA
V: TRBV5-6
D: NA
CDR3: CASSAKGLNYGYTF
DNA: TGTGCCAGCAGCGCTAAGGGACTTAACTATGGCTACACCTTC

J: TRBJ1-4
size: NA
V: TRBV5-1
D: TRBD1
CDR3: CASSIDGTGAEKLFF
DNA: TGCGCCAGCAGCATTGACGGGACAGGGGCGGAAAAACTGTTTTTT

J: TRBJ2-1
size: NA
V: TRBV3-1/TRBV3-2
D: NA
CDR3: CASSQDPRGHGLF
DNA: TGTGCCAGCAGCCAAGATCCCCGGGGACATGGTCTCTTC

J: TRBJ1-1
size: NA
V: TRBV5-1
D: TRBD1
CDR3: CASSLTGQLSSEAFF
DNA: TGCGCCAGCAGCTTGACGGGACAGCTTTCCTCCGAAGCTTTCTTT

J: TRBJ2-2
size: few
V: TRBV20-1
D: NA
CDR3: CSASIQGSRTGELFF
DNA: TGCAGTGCTAGTATCCAGGGTTCGCGCACCGGGGAGCTGTTTTTT

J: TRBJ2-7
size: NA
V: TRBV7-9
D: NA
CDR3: CASSLGGETYEQYF
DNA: TGTGCCAGCAGCTTAGGCGGGGAGACCTACGAGCAGTACTTC

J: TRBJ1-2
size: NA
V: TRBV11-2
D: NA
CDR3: CASTPLTGSVYGYTF
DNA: TGTGCCTCTACACCACTTACCGGGAGTGTATATGGCTACACCTTC

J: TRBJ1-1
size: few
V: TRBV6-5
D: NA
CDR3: CASRQGRNTEAFF
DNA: TGTGCCAGCAGACAGGGAAGGAACACTGAAGCTTTCTTT

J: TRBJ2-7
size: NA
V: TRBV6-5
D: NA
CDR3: CASSYTRGPLYEQYF
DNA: TGTGCCAGCAGTTACACTCGAGGGCCCTTGTACGAGCAGTACTTC

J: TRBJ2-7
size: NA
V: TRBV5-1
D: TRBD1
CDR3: CASRQGTAAYEQYF
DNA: TGCGCCAGCAGGCAAGGGACAGCAGCCTACGAGCAGTACTTC

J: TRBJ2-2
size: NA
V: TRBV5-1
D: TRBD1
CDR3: CASSRVGGQGRAGELFF
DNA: TGCGCCAGCAGCCGGGTAGGAGGACAGGGCAGGGCCGGGGAGCTGTTTTTT

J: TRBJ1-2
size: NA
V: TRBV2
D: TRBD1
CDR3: CASRPPGTDYPRGYGYTF
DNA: TGTGCCAGCAGACCCCCCGGGACAGATTACCCCCGGGGGTATGGCTACACCTTC

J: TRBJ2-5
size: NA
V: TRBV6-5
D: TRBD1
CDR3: CASRGDRAAETQYF
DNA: TGTGCCAGCAGGGGGGACAGGGCGGCAGAGACCCAGTACTTC

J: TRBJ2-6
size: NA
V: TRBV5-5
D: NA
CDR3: CASSLVSGDPANVLTF
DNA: TGTGCCAGCAGCTTGGTTTCGGGGGACCCAGCCAACGTCCTGACTTTC

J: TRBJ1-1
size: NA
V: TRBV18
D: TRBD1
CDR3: CASSDRANTEAFF
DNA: TGTGCCAGCTCAGACAGGGCGAACACTGAAGCTTTCTTT

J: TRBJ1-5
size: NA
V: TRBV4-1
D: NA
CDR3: CASSQPGLYSNQPQHF
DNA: TGCGCCAGCAGCCAACCGGGACTCTATAGCAATCAGCCCCAGCATTTT

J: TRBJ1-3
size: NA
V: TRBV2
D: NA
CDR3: CASRGKRGLSGNTIYF
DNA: TGTGCCAGCAGAGGAAAACGCGGGCTCTCTGGAAACACCATATATTTT

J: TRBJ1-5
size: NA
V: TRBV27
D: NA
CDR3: CASSLNGRAYSNQPQHF
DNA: TGTGCCAGCAGTTTAAATGGCAGGGCATATAGCAATCAGCCCCAGCATTTT

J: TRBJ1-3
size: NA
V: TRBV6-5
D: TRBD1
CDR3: CASSSQGAGGNTIYF
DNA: TGTGCCAGCAGCTCACAGGGGGCAGGTGGAAACACCATATATTTT

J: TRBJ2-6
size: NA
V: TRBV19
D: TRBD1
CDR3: CASSQQGSVSGANVLTF
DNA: TGTGCCAGTAGCCAACAGGGGTCTGTGTCTGGGGCCAACGTCCTGACTTTC

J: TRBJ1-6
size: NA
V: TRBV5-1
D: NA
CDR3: CASSLDSRNSPLHF
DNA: TGCGCCAGCAGCTTGGACAGCCGTAATTCACCCCTCCACTTT

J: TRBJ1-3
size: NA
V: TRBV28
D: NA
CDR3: CASSFDRISGNTIYF
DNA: TGTGCCAGCAGTTTCGACAGAATCTCTGGAAACACCATATATTTT

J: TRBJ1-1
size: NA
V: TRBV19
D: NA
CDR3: CASTPLAGDTEAFF
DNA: TGTGCCAGTACCCCTCTCGCAGGCGACACTGAAGCTTTCTTT

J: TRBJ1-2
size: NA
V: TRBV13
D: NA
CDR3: CASSLGGSYGYTF
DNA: TGTGCCAGCAGCTTAGGCGGGAGTTATGGCTACACCTTC

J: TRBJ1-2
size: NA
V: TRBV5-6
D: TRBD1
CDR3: CASSLTGQNYGYTF
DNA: TGTGCCAGCAGCTTAACGGGACAGAACTATGGCTACACCTTC

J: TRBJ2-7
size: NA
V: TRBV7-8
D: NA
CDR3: CASSFDRNSYEQYF
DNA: TGTGCCAGCAGCTTCGACAGGAACTCCTACGAGCAGTACTTC

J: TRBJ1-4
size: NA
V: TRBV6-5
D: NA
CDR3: CATSTPGQINEKLFF
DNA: TGTGCCACCTCAACCCCCGGACAGATTAATGAAAAACTGTTTTTT

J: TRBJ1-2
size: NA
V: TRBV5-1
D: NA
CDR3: CASSLPDSGGIGYTF
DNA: TGCGCCAGCAGCTTACCGGACAGTGGTGGTATTGGCTACACCTTC

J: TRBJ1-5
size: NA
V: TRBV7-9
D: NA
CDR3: CASSSQGSRNQPQHF
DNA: TGTGCCAGCAGCTCCCAGGGGAGCCGCAATCAGCCCCAGCATTTT

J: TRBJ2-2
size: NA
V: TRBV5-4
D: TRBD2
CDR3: CASSPGRVGTGELFF
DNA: TGTGCCAGCAGCCCTGGGAGGGTGGGGACCGGGGAGCTGTTTTTT

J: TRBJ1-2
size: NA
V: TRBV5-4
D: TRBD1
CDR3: CASSAGDRGLGYTF
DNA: TGTGCCAGCAGCGCTGGAGACAGGGGGCTTGGCTACACCTTC

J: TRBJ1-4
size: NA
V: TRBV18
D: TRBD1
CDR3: CASSPPGTAKNEKLFF
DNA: TGTGCCAGCTCACCGCCTGGGACAGCTAAAAATGAAAAACTGTTTTTT

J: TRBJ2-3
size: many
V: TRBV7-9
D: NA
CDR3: CASSLTGYVVWNTQYF
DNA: TGTGCCAGCAGCTTGACCGGGTATGTCGTCTGGAATACGCAGTATTTT

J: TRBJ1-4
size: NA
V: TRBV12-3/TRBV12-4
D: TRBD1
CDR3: CASADRVNEKLFF
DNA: TGTGCCAGCGCGGACAGGGTAAATGAAAAACTGTTTTTT

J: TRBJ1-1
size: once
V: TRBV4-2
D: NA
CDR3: CASSPHPQQGRVYAFF
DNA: TGTGCCAGCAGCCCCCACCCCCAACAGGGAAGGGTGTATGCTTTCTTT

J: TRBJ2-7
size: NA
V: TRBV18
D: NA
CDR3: CASSPPDSYEQYF
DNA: TGTGCCAGCTCACCGCCAGACTCCTACGAGCAGTACTTC

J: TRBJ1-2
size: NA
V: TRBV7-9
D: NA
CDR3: CASSLYEQGFYGYTF
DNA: TGTGCCAGCAGCTTGTACGAACAGGGATTCTATGGCTACACCTTC

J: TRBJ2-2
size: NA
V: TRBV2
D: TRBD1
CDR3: CASRRTGASTGELFF
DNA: TGTGCCAGCAGAAGGACAGGGGCGAGCACCGGGGAGCTGTTTTTT

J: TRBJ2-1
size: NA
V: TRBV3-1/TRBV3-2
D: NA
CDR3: CASSQDKGDSYNEQFF
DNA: TGTGCCAGCAGCCAAGATAAGGGGGACTCCTACAATGAGCAGTTCTTC

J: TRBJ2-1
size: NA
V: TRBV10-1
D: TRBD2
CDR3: CASSESGGANEQFF
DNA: TGCGCCAGCAGTGAGAGCGGGGGGGCCAATGAGCAGTTCTTC

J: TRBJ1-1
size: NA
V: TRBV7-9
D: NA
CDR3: CASSPGQVTEAFF
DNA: TGTGCCAGCAGCCCGGGACAAGTGACTGAAGCTTTCTTT